The 3 T cell receptor beta chains reported below all come from one sample, sequenced in a study of cytomegalovirus exposure and HLA in healthy donors. Profiled with immunoSEQ multiplex PCR; TCRdb holds only in-frame clones, not every one. This table holds some 140,000 clones, less than 90% found once. The sequencing sample was made of PBMCs. These receptors were obtained from a man aged 18 to 29 in good health and CMV-seronegative.

The J gene is TRBJ2-3, the V gene TRBV7-2, with D perhaps matching TRBD2 (5 bases). From germline, CDR1 is SGHTA and CDR2 FQGNSA. The germline V and J ends were trimmed by 5 bases and 0 bases, with 6 bases remaining between them. The CDR3 is 13 amino acids. CDR3 sequence (DNA): TGTGCCAGCAGCCCGGGAAGCACAGATACGCAGTATTTT. Its protein product is CASSPGSTDTQYF.

This rearrangement joins TRBV5-1 to TRBJ2-7; D may be TRBD1 (6 bases). CDR1 and CDR2 from the germline V gene are SGHRS and YFSETQ. The CDR3 is made up of 13 amino acids. The V end lost 0 bases, the J end lost 4 bases, and 8 bases lay between the germline ends. CDR3 amino acids: CASSLATGYEQYF. In DNA, the CDR3 is TGCGCCAGCAGCTTGGCAACAGGGTACGAGCAGTACTTC.

The chain carries TRBV13 and TRBJ2-7; TRBD2 agrees at 7 bases. CDR1 is PRHDT, CDR2 FYEKMQ, per germline (reference sequence). The trim removed 4 bases at V and 1 base at J, leaving 4 bases unmatched. The CDR3 has 14 amino acids. As DNA, the CDR3 is TGTGCCAGCAGCTGGACTAGGGTTTCCTACGAGCAGTACTTC. This codes for CASSWTRVSYEQYF.